This TCR beta chain derives from a study of blood T cell repertoires in COVID-19. Study-wide background: Specimens from acute and convalescent COVID-19 originated in the United States, Italy and Spain. Sample material is recorded as cDNA or gDNA derived from T cells, B-cell-depleted T cells, or PBMCs.

The CDR3 extends over 16 amino acids. Trimming took 5 bases from V and 0 from J; bases not matched to a gene: 8. Germline CDR1 PRHDT, CDR2 FYEKMQ (reference sequence). The authors' processing: Amplifying reference gene primers gave estimates of nucleated cell counts. Assay used: immunoSEQ multiplex PCR; TCRdb lists only in-frame clones, some missing. V, J and clone size were drawn from that table, and D and trimming were deduced from the DNA. The repertoire includes roughly 52,000 clones, approximately 78% of them detected once, and about 6.4% sits in the top ten. The gene calls are TRBV13 and TRBJ2-5; 8 bases are shared with TRBD2. Input material: peripheral blood. This clonotype was sampled from a human donor in a cohort sampled during active or convalescent COVID-19. The CDR3 protein is CASSKGLAGYQETQYF. CDR3 sequence (DNA): TGTGCCAGCAGCAAAGGGCTAGCGGGTTACCAAGAGACCCAGTACTTC.